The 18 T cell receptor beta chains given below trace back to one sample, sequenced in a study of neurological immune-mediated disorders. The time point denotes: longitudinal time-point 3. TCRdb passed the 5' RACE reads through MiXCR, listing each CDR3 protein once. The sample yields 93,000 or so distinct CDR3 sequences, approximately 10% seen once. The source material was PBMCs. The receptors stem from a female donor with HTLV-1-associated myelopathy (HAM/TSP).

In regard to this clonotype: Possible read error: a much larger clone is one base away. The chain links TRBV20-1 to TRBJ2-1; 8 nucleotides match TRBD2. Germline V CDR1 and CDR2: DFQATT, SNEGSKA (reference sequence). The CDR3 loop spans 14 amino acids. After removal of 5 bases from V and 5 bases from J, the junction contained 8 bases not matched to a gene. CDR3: CSAFRGGHDNEQFF. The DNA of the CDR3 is TGCAGTGCTTTTCGGGGGGGCCATGACAATGAGCAGTTCTTC.

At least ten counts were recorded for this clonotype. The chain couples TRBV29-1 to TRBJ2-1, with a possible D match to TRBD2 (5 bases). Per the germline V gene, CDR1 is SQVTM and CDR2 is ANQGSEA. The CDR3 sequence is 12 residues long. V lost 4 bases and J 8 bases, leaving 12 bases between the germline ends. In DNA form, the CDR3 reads TGCAGCGTTGTGAAGGCGAGGGATGAGCAGTTCTTC. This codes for CSVVKARDEQFF.

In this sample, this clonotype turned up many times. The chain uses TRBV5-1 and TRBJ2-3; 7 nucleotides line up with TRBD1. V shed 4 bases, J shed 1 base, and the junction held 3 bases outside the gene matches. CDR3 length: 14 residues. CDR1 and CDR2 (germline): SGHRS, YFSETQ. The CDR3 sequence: CASSAGTGTDTQYF. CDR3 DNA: TGCGCCAGCAGCGCCGGGACAGGCACAGATACGCAGTATTTT.

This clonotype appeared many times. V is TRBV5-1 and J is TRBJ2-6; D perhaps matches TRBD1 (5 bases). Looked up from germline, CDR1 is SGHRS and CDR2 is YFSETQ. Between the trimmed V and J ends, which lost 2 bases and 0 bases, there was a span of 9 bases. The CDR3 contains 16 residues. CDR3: CASSFDSRSGANVLTF. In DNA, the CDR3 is TGCGCCAGCAGCTTTGACAGCCGCTCTGGGGCCAACGTCCTGACTTTC.

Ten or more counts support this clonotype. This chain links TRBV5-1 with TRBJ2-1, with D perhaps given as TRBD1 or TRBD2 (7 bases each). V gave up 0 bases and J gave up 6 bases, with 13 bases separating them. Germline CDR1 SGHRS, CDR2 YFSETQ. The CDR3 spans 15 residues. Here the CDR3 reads CASSLEAGGANEQFF. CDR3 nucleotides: TGCGCCAGCAGCTTGGAAGCAGGGGGGGCCAATGAGCAGTTCTTC.

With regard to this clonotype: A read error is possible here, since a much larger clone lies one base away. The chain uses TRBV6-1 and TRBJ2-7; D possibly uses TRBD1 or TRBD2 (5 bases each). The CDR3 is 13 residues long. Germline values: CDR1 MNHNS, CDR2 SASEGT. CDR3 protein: CANSEGHSYEQYF. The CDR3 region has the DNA TGTGCCAACAGTGAGGGGCACTCCTACGAGCAGTACTTC.

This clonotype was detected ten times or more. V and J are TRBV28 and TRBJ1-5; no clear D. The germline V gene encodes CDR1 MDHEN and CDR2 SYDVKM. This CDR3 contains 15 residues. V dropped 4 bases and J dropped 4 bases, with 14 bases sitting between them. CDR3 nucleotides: TGTGCCAGCAGTTATGCCGACAACAGAAATCAGCCCCAGCATTTT. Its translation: CASSYADNRNQPQHF.

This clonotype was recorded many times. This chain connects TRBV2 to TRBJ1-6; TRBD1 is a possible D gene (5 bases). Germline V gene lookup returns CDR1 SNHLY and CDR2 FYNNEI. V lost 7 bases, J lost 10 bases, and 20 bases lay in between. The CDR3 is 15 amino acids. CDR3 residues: CASTLDGGSKSPLHF. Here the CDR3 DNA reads TGTGCCAGCACCCTTGACGGGGGGTCCAAGTCACCCCTCCACTTT. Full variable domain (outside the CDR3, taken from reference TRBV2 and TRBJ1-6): EPEVTQTPSHQVTQMGQEVILRCVPISNHLYFYWYRQILGQKVEFLVSFYNNEISEKSEIFDDQFSVERPDGSNFTLKIRSTKLEDSAMYFCASTLDGGSKSPLHFGNGTRLTVT.

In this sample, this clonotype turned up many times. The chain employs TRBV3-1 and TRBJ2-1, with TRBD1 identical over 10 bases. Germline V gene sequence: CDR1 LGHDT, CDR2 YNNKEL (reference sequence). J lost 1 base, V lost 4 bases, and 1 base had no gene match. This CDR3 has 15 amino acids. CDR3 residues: CASSPGQGSYNEQFF. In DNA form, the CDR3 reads TGTGCCAGCAGCCCGGGACAGGGGTCCTACAATGAGCAGTTCTTC.

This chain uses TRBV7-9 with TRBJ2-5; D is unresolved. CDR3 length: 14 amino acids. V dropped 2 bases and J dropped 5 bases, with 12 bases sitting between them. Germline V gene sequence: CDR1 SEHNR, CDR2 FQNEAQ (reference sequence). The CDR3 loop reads CASSLSRPGETQYF. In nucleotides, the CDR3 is TGTGCCAGCAGCTTATCGCGACCCGGCGAGACCCAGTACTTC.

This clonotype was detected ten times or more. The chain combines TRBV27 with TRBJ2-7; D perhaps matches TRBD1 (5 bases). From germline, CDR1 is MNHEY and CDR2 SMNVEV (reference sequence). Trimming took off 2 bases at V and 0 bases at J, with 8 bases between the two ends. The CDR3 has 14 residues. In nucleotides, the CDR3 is TGTGCCAGCAGTTTAGGCAGGGCCTCCTACGAGCAGTACTTC. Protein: CASSLGRASYEQYF.

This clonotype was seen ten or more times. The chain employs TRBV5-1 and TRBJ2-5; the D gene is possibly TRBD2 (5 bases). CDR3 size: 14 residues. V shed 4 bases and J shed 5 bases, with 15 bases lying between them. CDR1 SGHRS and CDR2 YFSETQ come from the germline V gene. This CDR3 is CASSTGSGVETQYF. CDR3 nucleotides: TGCGCCAGCAGCACGGGATCGGGCGTGGAGACCCAGTACTTC.

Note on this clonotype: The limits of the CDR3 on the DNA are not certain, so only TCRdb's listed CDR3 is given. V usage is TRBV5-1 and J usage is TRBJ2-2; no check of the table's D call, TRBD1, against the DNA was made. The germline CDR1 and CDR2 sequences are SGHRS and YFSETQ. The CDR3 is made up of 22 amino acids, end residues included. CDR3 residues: CASSFYICSAPKGPRNTGELFF.

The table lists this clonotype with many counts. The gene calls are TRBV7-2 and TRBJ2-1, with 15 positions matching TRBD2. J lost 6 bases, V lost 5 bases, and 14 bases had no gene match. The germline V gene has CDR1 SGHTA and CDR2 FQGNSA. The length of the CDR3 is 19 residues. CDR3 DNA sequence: TGTGCCAGCAGCCCGAAAGGTTCCTGGACTAGCGGGGGGGCCAATGAGCAGTTCTTC. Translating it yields CASSPKGSWTSGGANEQFF.

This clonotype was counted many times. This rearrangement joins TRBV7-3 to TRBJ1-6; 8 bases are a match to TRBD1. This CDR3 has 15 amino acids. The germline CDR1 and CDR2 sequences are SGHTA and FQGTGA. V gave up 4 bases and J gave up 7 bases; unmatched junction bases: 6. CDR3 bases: TGTGCCAGCAGCTCTACAGGGGGGTACAATTCACCCCTCCACTTT. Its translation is CASSSTGGYNSPLHF.

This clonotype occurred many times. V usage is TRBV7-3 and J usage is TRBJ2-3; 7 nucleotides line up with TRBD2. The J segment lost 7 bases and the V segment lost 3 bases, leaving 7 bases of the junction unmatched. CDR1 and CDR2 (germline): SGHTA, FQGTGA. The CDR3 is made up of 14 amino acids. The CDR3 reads CASSFFMGGNTQYF. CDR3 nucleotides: TGTGCCAGCAGCTTTTTTATGGGGGGGAATACGCAGTATTTT.

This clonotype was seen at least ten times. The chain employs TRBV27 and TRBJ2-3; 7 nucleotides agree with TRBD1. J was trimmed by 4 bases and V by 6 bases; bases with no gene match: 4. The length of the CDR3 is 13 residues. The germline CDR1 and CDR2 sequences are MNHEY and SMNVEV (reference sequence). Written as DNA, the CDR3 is TGTGCCAGCAGCCACAGGGGTGCAGATACGCAGTATTTT. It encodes CASSHRGADTQYF.

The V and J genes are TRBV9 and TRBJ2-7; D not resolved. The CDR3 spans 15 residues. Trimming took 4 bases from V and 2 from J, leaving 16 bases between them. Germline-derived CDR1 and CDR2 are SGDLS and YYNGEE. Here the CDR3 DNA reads TGTGCCAGCAGCCCAACACGGACGAGTACCTACGAGCAGTACTTC. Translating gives CASSPTRTSTYEQYF.